The rows below give T cell receptor beta chains drawn from one sample of a study of shared clonotypes between healthy human individuals. Assay used: immunoSEQ multiplex PCR; TCRdb lists only in-frame clones, some missing. The sample contains more than 2 million clones, approximately 96% of which appear only once. The specimen was naive CD4+ T cells sorted from blood. These receptors were collected from a man between 18 and 35 years old in good health. Both conserved end residues are part of each CDR3. The D gene is left open where the match is weak. Clone size, where shown, is once, few, many, or a class for clones that have expanded.

J gene,clone size,CDR3 length,D gene,V gene,CDR3 DNA,CDR3 protein
TRBJ2-3,few,12,-,TRBV7-9,TGTGCCAGCAGCCCGAGCACAGATACGCAGTATTTT,CASSPSTDTQYF
TRBJ1-4,-,16,-,TRBV18,TGTGCCAGCTCACAACGACTGGACAGCCGTTCGGAAAAACTGTTTTTT,CASSQRLDSRSEKLFF
TRBJ1-1,-,13,TRBD1,TRBV6-6,TGTGCCAGCAGGCGGCCCCAAGGGGGCGCGGCGTTCTTT,CASRRPQGGAAFF
TRBJ1-4,-,19,-,TRBV5-1,TGCGCCAGCAGCTTGAGCATTTCCCCTGGAGTCGCAACTAATGAAAAACTGTTTTTT,CASSLSISPGVATNEKLFF
TRBJ1-4,-,16,TRBD1,TRBV7-9,TGTGCCAGCAGCCCAGGGAAGGACAGGGGGCTCGAAAAACTGTTTTTT,CASSPGKDRGLEKLFF
TRBJ1-1,-,15,-,TRBV11-2,TGTGCCAGCAGCTTAGATGATATCATGAGCACTGAAGCTTTCTTT,CASSLDDIMSTEAFF
TRBJ1-1,-,13,-,TRBV30,TGTGCCTGGAGTGTAATCACGAACACTGAAGCTTTCTTT,CAWSVITNTEAFF
TRBJ1-1,-,15,-,TRBV5-5,TGTGCCAGCAGCGCCCGACCGGTTATGAACACTGAAGCTTTCTTT,CASSARPVMNTEAFF
TRBJ1-3,-,14,-,TRBV6-1,TGTGCCAGCAGTGATGGGAGAACTGGAAACACCATATATTTT,CASSDGRTGNTIYF
TRBJ1-5,-,15,TRBD1,TRBV30,TGTGCCTGGACTAAGGGGGCTTTTCCCAATCAGCCCCAGCATTTT,CAWTKGAFPNQPQHF
TRBJ1-1,-,14,-,TRBV10-3,TGTGCCATCAGTGTTCCGGGGAGGGAAACTGAAGCTTTCTTT,CAISVPGRETEAFF
TRBJ1-6,-,17,-,TRBV19,TGTGCCAGTAGTGCATCTGACTTGGAGTCCTATAATTCACCCCTCCACTTT,CASSASDLESYNSPLHF
TRBJ2-2,-,16,-,TRBV18,TGTGCCAGCTCACCACGGCGGGATGAGGAGGCCGGGGAGCTGTTTTTT,CASSPRRDEEAGELFF
TRBJ2-7,-,13,-,TRBV5-1,TGCGCCAGCAGCTTTCGGGAAGATGGCGAGCAGTACTTC,CASSFREDGEQYF
TRBJ1-4,-,16,-,TRBV28,TGTGCCAGCAGTTTTATGGGAGGAGGACTAGGTGAAAAACTGTTTTTT,CASSFMGGGLGEKLFF
TRBJ1-6,-,13,-,TRBV30,TGTGCCTGGAGTGGGCAGTATAATTCACCCCTCCACTTT,CAWSGQYNSPLHF